A selection of T cell receptor beta chains follows, all from one sample in a study of shared clonotypes between healthy human individuals. TCRdb's table, derived via immunoSEQ multiplex PCR, lists solely in-frame clones and lacks some. Here the sample spans roughly 2.2 million clones, 85% to 95% being singletons. Sequencing used naive CD4+ T cells from PBMCs. These receptors all stem from a man between 18 and 29 years old in good health. Some clones in this sample may be carry-over from other donors' samples. Each CDR3 is given with its conserved first and last residue. The D gene is left open where the match is weak. Some rows have no size entry. The others give once, few or many, or a class for an expanded clone.

clone_size	v_call	d_call	j_call	cdr3_aa	cdr3_nt
once	TRBV5-1	-	TRBJ1-3	CASSLAGGLGNTIYF	TGCGCCAGCAGCTTGGCGGGGGGCCTTGGAAACACCATATATTTT
-	TRBV7-2	-	TRBJ2-7	CASSFQTASYEQYF	TGTGCCAGCAGCTTTCAAACAGCCTCCTACGAGCAGTACTTC
-	TRBV5-1	-	TRBJ2-7	CASSLSGDAYEQYF	TGCGCCAGCAGCTTGTCGGGAGACGCCTACGAGCAGTACTTC
-	TRBV11-2	-	TRBJ2-7	CASSFRGSPYEQYF	TGTGCCAGCAGCTTCCGGGGATCCCCCTACGAGCAGTACTTC
-	TRBV18	-	TRBJ2-7	CASSPFGRRRDSYEQYF	TGTGCCAGCTCACCCTTCGGACGCCGGCGGGACTCCTACGAGCAGTACTTC
-	TRBV6-5	-	TRBJ1-2	CASSFDLLGLGYTF	TGTGCCAGCAGTTTCGACCTTCTGGGGCTTGGCTACACCTTC
-	TRBV28	-	TRBJ2-5	CASSSVETQYF	TGTGCCAGCAGTTCGGTGGAGACCCAGTACTTC
-	TRBV2	TRBD1	TRBJ2-7	CASTRTGVSYEQYF	TGTGCCAGCACTCGGACAGGGGTCTCCTACGAGCAGTACTTC
-	TRBV7-3	TRBD2	TRBJ2-3	CASSWTSGPTDTQYF	TGTGCCAGCAGCTGGACTAGCGGGCCCACAGATACGCAGTATTTT
-	TRBV5-1	-	TRBJ2-6	CASSVQGSGANVLTF	TGCGCCAGCAGCGTCCAGGGCTCTGGGGCCAACGTCCTGACTTTC
-	TRBV21-1	-	TRBJ2-3	CASSNYQPAPPDTQYF	TGTGCCAGCAGCAACTACCAACCGGCGCCCCCAGATACGCAGTATTTT
-	TRBV10-3	-	TRBJ2-2	CAISDGYTGELFF	TGTGCCATCAGTGATGGGTACACCGGGGAGCTGTTTTTT
few	TRBV9	TRBD1	TRBJ2-7	CASSVEGANFYEQYF	TGTGCCAGCAGCGTAGAGGGGGCGAACTTCTACGAGCAGTACTTC
-	TRBV5-6	-	TRBJ2-2	CASSIRGGPNTGELFF	TGTGCCAGCAGCATAAGAGGAGGACCGAACACCGGGGAGCTGTTTTTT
-	TRBV9	TRBD1	TRBJ1-1	CASSVEGAGDQAFF	TGTGCCAGCAGCGTAGAGGGGGCCGGGGACCAAGCTTTCTTT
-	TRBV9	TRBD2	TRBJ2-1	CASTPTSASLEQFF	TGTGCCAGCACCCCGACTAGCGCTTCTCTTGAGCAGTTCTTC
-	TRBV21-1	-	TRBJ1-5	CASTTRGQGIHSNQPQHF	TGTGCCAGCACGACCCGGGGACAGGGGATTCATAGCAATCAGCCCCAGCATTTT
-	TRBV7-2	-	TRBJ2-7	CASSLKKGYEQYF	TGTGCCAGCAGCTTAAAAAAGGGGTACGAGCAGTACTTC
once	TRBV18	-	TRBJ1-3	CASSPREGSPVGNTIYF	TGTGCCAGCTCACCCCGGGAGGGATCCCCGGTTGGAAACACCATATATTTT
-	TRBV2	TRBD2	TRBJ2-1	CASSASGLNEQFF	TGTGCCAGCAGTGCTAGCGGACTCAATGAGCAGTTCTTC
-	TRBV10-2	-	TRBJ1-2	CASSESGWGNYGYTF	TGCGCCAGCAGTGAGAGTGGCTGGGGAAACTATGGCTACACCTTC
-	TRBV11-2	-	TRBJ1-6	CASSRAGSPLHF	TGTGCCAGCAGCCGGGCGGGGTCTCCCCTCCACTTT
once	TRBV19	TRBD1	TRBJ1-5	CASSTTGTYQPQHF	TGTGCCAGTAGTACGACAGGGACTTATCAGCCCCAGCATTTT
-	TRBV27	-	TRBJ1-2	CASSLSGGLPILYGYTF	TGTGCCAGCAGTTTATCGGGCGGTTTACCGATACTATATGGCTACACCTTC
-	TRBV5-4	-	TRBJ2-7	CASSLRGGSYEQYF	TGTGCCAGCAGCTTGAGGGGCGGGTCCTACGAGCAGTACTTC
-	TRBV30	-	TRBJ1-3	CAWIVGSGNTIYF	TGTGCCTGGATTGTGGGATCAGGAAACACCATATATTTT
-	TRBV7-9	-	TRBJ2-7	CASSQGLQTYEQYF	TGTGCCAGCAGCCAGGGACTTCAAACCTACGAGCAGTACTTC
-	TRBV7-2	TRBD1	TRBJ1-2	CASSSNPGQAYGYTF	TGTGCCAGCAGCTCAAATCCGGGACAGGCGTATGGCTACACCTTC
-	TRBV4-2	-	TRBJ2-5	CASSQDLEVTWLHF	TGTGCCAGCAGCCAAGATTTAGAAGTAACGTGGCTACACTTC
-	TRBV4-1	TRBD1	TRBJ2-3	CASSQGTGADTQYF	TGCGCCAGCAGCCAAGGGACAGGGGCAGATACGCAGTATTTT
-	TRBV30	-	TRBJ1-4	CAWKFPAGLAGTNEKLFF	TGTGCCTGGAAGTTTCCGGCAGGGCTCGCCGGGACTAATGAAAAACTGTTTTTT
-	TRBV27	-	TRBJ2-7	CASSTLTGSSYEQYF	TGTGCCAGCAGTACCTTAACAGGGAGCTCCTACGAGCAGTACTTC
-	TRBV7-2	-	TRBJ1-2	CASSLAEGSGGYTF	TGTGCCAGCAGCTTAGCTGAGGGGAGCGGTGGCTACACCTTC
-	TRBV6-5	-	TRBJ2-5	CASSYGLGQETQYF	TGTGCCAGCAGTTACGGGCTAGGGCAAGAGACCCAGTACTTC
once	TRBV27	-	TRBJ2-6	CASTRGLGTSGANVLTF	TGTGCCAGCACCCGGGGGTTGGGGACCTCTGGGGCCAACGTCCTGACTTTC
-	TRBV5-1	-	TRBJ1-1	CASSSATKTGNTEAFF	TGCGCCAGCAGCTCCGCAACAAAGACAGGGAACACTGAAGCTTTCTTT
-	TRBV4-1	TRBD2	TRBJ2-7	CASSQVPRETTYEQYF	TGCGCCAGCAGCCAAGTTCCGCGGGAGACTACCTACGAGCAGTACTTC
-	TRBV28	TRBD1	TRBJ2-4	CASSLPRQGISAKNIQYF	TGTGCCAGCAGTTTACCCCGACAGGGTATATCGGCCAAAAACATTCAGTACTTC
-	TRBV5-1	-	TRBJ2-1	CASSLDLGDEQFF	TGCGCCAGCAGCTTGGATCTGGGCGATGAGCAGTTCTTC
once	TRBV28	-	TRBJ1-2	CASTAGGERKGYTF	TGTGCCAGCACTGCCGGGGGGGAACGCAAAGGCTACACCTTC
-	TRBV7-9	-	TRBJ2-7	CASNLLGYHEQYF	TGTGCCAGCAACCTCCTGGGGTACCACGAGCAGTACTTC
-	TRBV18	-	TRBJ2-1	CASSPRTNYNEQFF	TGTGCCAGCTCACCCCGGACTAACTACAATGAGCAGTTCTTC
-	TRBV6-1	-	TRBJ2-5	CASSLSGEGTQYF	TGTGCCAGCAGTCTTAGCGGCGAAGGGACCCAGTACTTC
-	TRBV5-1	TRBD1	TRBJ1-1	CASMIDREGLTEAFF	TGCGCCAGCATGATAGACAGGGAAGGTCTCACTGAAGCTTTCTTT
-	TRBV29-1	-	TRBJ2-5	CSGTLTGIQETQYF	TGCAGCGGTACTCTAACAGGAATTCAAGAGACCCAGTACTTC
-	TRBV4-2	-	TRBJ1-1	CASSPALGGNTEAFF	TGTGCCAGCAGCCCCGCCCTGGGGGGGAACACTGAAGCTTTCTTT
-	TRBV11-2	-	TRBJ2-5	CASSLDSPVGTQYF	TGTGCCAGCAGCTTAGACTCCCCAGTCGGGACCCAGTACTTC
-	TRBV4-2	TRBD1	TRBJ2-7	CASSLEPRTGGKYEQYF	TGTGCCAGCAGCCTAGAGCCCAGGACAGGGGGCAAGTACGAGCAGTACTTC
-	TRBV5-4	TRBD2	TRBJ2-1	CASSLAAGGLLEQFF	TGTGCCAGCAGCTTGGCGGCGGGAGGGTTACTTGAGCAGTTCTTC
-	TRBV7-9	TRBD1	TRBJ1-1	CASSLGQGFGAFF	TGTGCCAGCAGCTTAGGACAGGGGTTTGGAGCTTTCTTT
-	TRBV7-2	TRBD2	TRBJ2-7	CASSFATSGSPRQQYF	TGTGCCAGCAGCTTCGCCACTAGCGGGAGCCCCCGGCAACAGTACTTC
-	TRBV4-2	-	TRBJ1-5	CASSQEGDQPQHF	TGTGCCAGCAGCCAAGAAGGTGATCAGCCCCAGCATTTT
-	TRBV5-1	-	TRBJ1-1	CASSGITGLSYTEAFF	TGCGCCAGCAGCGGAATAACAGGGCTCTCGTACACTGAAGCTTTCTTT